This TCR beta chain originates from a study of T-cell reconstitution after alpha-beta-depleted transplantation in children. TCRbeta library preparation incorporated unique molecular identifiers. TCRdb re-analysed the PCR reads in MiXCR, keeping a single row per CDR3 protein. This table has 150,000 to 200,000 distinct CDR3 sequences, 11% appearing once. This clonotype was counted ten times or more. This CDR3 contains 12 residues. V shed 9 bases and J shed 1 base, with 9 bases lying between them. Germline lookup yields CDR1 LNHDA and CDR2 SQIVND (reference sequence). Sample: PBMCs, taken before TCRalphabeta/CD19-depleted stem cell transplant. V usage is TRBV19 and J usage is TRBJ2-5; D is possibly TRBD2 (5 bases). This sequence was found in a boy between 2 and 10 years old with acute myeloid leukemia, due to receive a stem cell transplant. CDR3 protein: CASGNTQETQYF. The CDR3 DNA is TGTGCCAGCGGGAACACCCAAGAGACCCAGTACTTC.